This T cell receptor (beta chain) was identified in a study of blood T cell repertoires in COVID-19. Study background: The analysed material was cDNA or gDNA that came from T cells, B-cell-depleted T cells, or PBMCs.

As originally analysed: Amplifying reference gene primers gave estimates of nucleated cell counts. The protocol was immunoSEQ multiplex PCR, while the TCRdb copy is restricted to in-frame clones and leaves out a portion. V and J calls and clone size are as listed in that table; D and trimming were resolved from the DNA. The repertoire consists of 200,000 to 250,000 clones, with over 75% occurring once and the leading ten covering more than 4.5%. The CDR3 contains 16 residues. Germline V gene sequence: CDR1 MDHEN, CDR2 SYDVKM. V shed 2 bases and J 4 bases; nucleotides not matched to a gene: 7. Sequences were obtained from peripheral blood. This TCR derives from a man aged 50 to 59 with COVID-19, enrolled during active disease. The V and J genes are TRBV28 and TRBJ1-2; 10 bases match TRBD1. CDR3 DNA: TGTGCCAGCAGTTTACTCGACAGGGGGCCTTTCTATGGCTACACCTTC. This gives the protein CASSLLDRGPFYGYTF.